The rows below give T cell receptor beta chains drawn from one sample of a study of T-cell reconstitution after alpha-beta-depleted transplantation in children. TCRdb called the PCR reads again in MiXCR, with one record for every CDR3 protein. This table holds around 700,000 distinct CDR3 sequences, 13% found once. Here the sequenced sample was PBMCs, taken before TCRalphabeta/CD19-depleted stem cell transplant. Receptor source: a girl aged 2 to 9 with congenital amegakaryocytic thrombocytopenia, due to receive a stem cell transplant. Each CDR3 is given with its conserved first and last residue. D genes are given only for firm matches. Not every row has a clone size; where given, it reads once, few, many or a size class.

>TRBJ2-1|TRBV20-1|few|NA
TGCAGTGCGACGGCGACGGCCCGGCCCTACAATGAGCAGTTCTTC
CSATATARPYNEQFF
>TRBJ2-1|TRBV20-1|many|TRBD2
TGCAGTGCTAGAGGGACTAGCGGGAGGGAGCAGTTCTTC
CSARGTSGREQFF
>TRBJ2-1|TRBV24-1|NA|TRBD2
TGTGCCACCAGTGATTCCGCACCGGGGACTAGTTCCTACAATGAGCAGTTCTTC
CATSDSAPGTSSYNEQFF
>TRBJ1-1|TRBV7-9|NA|NA
TGTGCCAGCAGCCCAAGTTTATGGCAGGTCACTGAAGCTTTCTTT
CASSPSLWQVTEAFF
>TRBJ2-1|TRBV7-9|few|NA
TGTGCCAGCAGCTCCCCGATAGGAGCGGTCTCCTACAATGAGCAGTTCTTC
CASSSPIGAVSYNEQFF
>TRBJ2-1|TRBV5-1|many|TRBD2
TGCGCCAGCAACCGTATTATCGGGGGGGTCTACAATGAGCAGTTCTTC
CASNRIIGGVYNEQFF
>TRBJ1-4|TRBV29-1|many|NA
TGCAGCGCAATTAAAACAGGGACAAATGAAAAACTGTTTTTT
CSAIKTGTNEKLFF
>TRBJ2-5|TRBV5-1|few|NA
TGCGCCAGCAGCTCTGGCAGGGGGGCCGGGGACCTAAACTCTAGAGAGACCCAGTACTTC
CASSSGRGAGDLNSRETQYF
>TRBJ2-7|TRBV6-5|many|NA
TGTGCCAGCAGTTACATTAGCCGAGGAAACTACGAGCAGTACTTC
CASSYISRGNYEQYF
>TRBJ1-1|TRBV5-5|few|NA
TGTGCCAGCAGCTTCCCAGGTGCCATGAACACTGAAGCTTTCTTT
CASSFPGAMNTEAFF
>TRBJ2-7|TRBV7-8|many|NA
TGTGCCAGCAGCTTAAACCTAGTAGGCTACGAGCAGTACTTC
CASSLNLVGYEQYF
>TRBJ2-5|TRBV5-4|few|NA
TGTGCCAGCAGCTTGTTAACCAGTCTGGAGACCCAGTACTTC
CASSLLTSLETQYF
>TRBJ2-1|TRBV6-1|few|NA
TGTGCCAGCAGTGCGCGACCCAAGAGCTCCTACAATGAGCAGTTCTTC
CASSARPKSSYNEQFF
>TRBJ2-3|TRBV10-3|many|TRBD1
TGTGCCATCAGTGAGCCTGGACAGGAGACAGATACGCAGTATTTT
CAISEPGQETDTQYF
>TRBJ2-5|TRBV12-3/TRBV12-4|NA|NA
TGTGCCAGCAGTTTGGGACTCTTGGAGACCCAGTACTTC
CASSLGLLETQYF
>TRBJ1-5|TRBV4-1|many|TRBD1
TGCGCCAGCAGCCAGCAGGGGGGAAGTCAGCCCCAGCATTTT
CASSQQGGSQPQHF
>TRBJ1-2|TRBV11-2|few|TRBD1
TGTGCCAGCAGCACCCGGACAGGAGTCCGCTATGGCTACACCTTC
CASSTRTGVRYGYTF
>TRBJ2-1|TRBV12-3/TRBV12-4|many|NA
TGTGCCAGCAGTTTCGGTGTGGAGGGCAATGAGCAGTTCTTC
CASSFGVEGNEQFF
>TRBJ2-2|TRBV18|NA|NA
TGTGCCAGCTCACCATTCGTAACCACCGGGGAGCTGTTTTTT
CASSPFVTTGELFF
>TRBJ2-1|TRBV20-1|many|NA
TGCAGTGCTAGCGGTCCCTTGAACAAGTACAATGAGCAGTTCTTC
CSASGPLNKYNEQFF
>TRBJ2-1|TRBV20-1|NA|TRBD2
TGCAGTGCGGATGGGGGACTAGCGGGACCAGGGGGCTCCTACAATGAGCAGTTCTTC
CSADGGLAGPGGSYNEQFF
>TRBJ2-7|TRBV6-6|many|NA
TGTGCCAGCAGCCGGGACTTGGCCTACGAGCAGTACTTC
CASSRDLAYEQYF
>TRBJ2-7|TRBV28|NA|TRBD2
TGTGCCAGCAGTTTGGGTAGACTAGCGGGAGGGCCCTACGAGCAGTACTTC
CASSLGRLAGGPYEQYF